Below, 14 T cell receptor beta chains from the same sample are listed, as sequenced in a study of T cells after yellow fever vaccination. TCRdb itself ran the 5' RACE reads through MiXCR, one entry per CDR3 protein. The table has 510,000 or so distinct CDR3 sequences, about a fifth seen once. Sequencing was performed on PBMCs, taken 15 days after the yellow fever booster vaccination. The receptors come from a man between 25 and 39 years old who received the YFV17D yellow fever vaccine.

This clonotype was detected only a few times. The CDR3 DNA sequence: TGTGCCAGCAGTCCCCAACAGGGGGCGGTTGGCTACACCTTC. Protein product: CASSPQQGAVGYTF. The chain carries TRBV12-3 or TRBV12-4 and TRBJ1-2, with 9 positions matching TRBD1. CDR3 length equals 14 residues. The ends lost 5 bases at V and 7 bases at J; junction bases unmatched: 8.

This clonotype was observed a handful of times. The chain has TRBV7-2 and TRBJ2-7; weak D call: TRBD1 (6 bases). V was trimmed by 2 bases and J by 4 bases, leaving 12 bases between them. The CDR3 consists of 14 residues. CDR1 and CDR2 from the germline V gene are SGHTA and FQGNSA. In nucleotides, the CDR3 is TGTGCCAGCAGCTTAAGTCAGGGGCAATACGAGCAGTACTTC. Translating it yields CASSLSQGQYEQYF.

This clonotype was observed a handful of times. This chain joins TRBV10-2 and TRBJ1-2; 10 bases agree with TRBD1. V dropped 8 bases and J dropped 6; count of bases not matched to a gene: 6. Germline V gene sequence: CDR1 WSHSY, CDR2 SAAADI. CDR3 length: 13 amino acids. CDR3 DNA: TGCGCCAGCGGCGACAGGGGGCTGGATGGCTACACCTTC. Amino acids: CASGDRGLDGYTF.

This clonotype was seen more than once but under ten times. The chain joins TRBV29-1 to TRBJ2-3; D gene unclear. CDR1 and CDR2 (germline): SQVTM, ANQGSEA. The V end lost 0 bases, the J end lost 3 bases, and 10 bases lay between the germline ends. This CDR3 spans 14 amino acids. In DNA, the CDR3 is TGCAGCGTTGAAGATTTACGGCCGACAGATACGCAGTATTTT. Its translation is CSVEDLRPTDTQYF.

This clonotype was seen many times. The CDR3 loop is CASSGVRLFF. The CDR3 DNA follows: TGTGCCAGCAGTGGGGTTAGGTTGTTTTTT. J is TRBJ2-2 and V is TRBV12-3 or TRBV12-4; D is unclear. This CDR3 spans 10 amino acids. The V end lost 5 bases, the J end lost 15 bases, and 10 bases lay between the germline ends.

This chain uses TRBV7-8 with TRBJ1-2; TRBD1 might be the D (5 bases). The ends were cut back, 3 bases at V and 8 bases at J, with 16 bases in the middle. Per germline, CDR1 SGHVS and CDR2 FQNEAQ. CDR3 length: 14 residues. DNA for the CDR3: TGTGCCAGCAGCTTCGGGACCGCTGTTGTCGGCTACACCTTC. Its translation is CASSFGTAVVGYTF.

This clonotype was counted only a few times. The chain recombines TRBV29-1 with TRBJ1-1, with no clear D. Germline V lookup: CDR1 SQVTM, CDR2 ANQGSEA. Trimming removed 4 bases at V and 1 base at J, with 13 bases between. The CDR3 has 14 amino acids. CDR3: CSVVARTGNTEAFF. The CDR3 DNA is TGCAGCGTTGTAGCAAGGACGGGGAACACTGAAGCTTTCTTT.

The CDR3 bases are TGTGCCAGCTCACCACTTACGGAGACCCAGTACTTC. Amino acids: CASSPLTETQYF. The chain recombines TRBV18 with TRBJ2-5; D gene ambiguous. Germline CDR1 is KGHSH and CDR2 is LQKENI. Trimming took 1 base from V and 5 from J, leaving 5 bases between them. CDR3 size: 12 residues. Based on the CDR3 plus reference TRBV18 and TRBJ2-5, the full variable domain is NAGVMQNPRHLVRRRGQEARLRCSPMKGHSHVYWYRQLPEEGLKFMVYLQKENIIDESGMPKERFSAEFPKEGPSILRIQQVVRGDSAAYFCASSPLTETQYFGPGTRLLVL.

There are a few counts of this clonotype. The chain combines TRBV5-1 with TRBJ1-5; D is uncertain. Per the germline V gene, CDR1 is SGHRS and CDR2 is YFSETQ. V lost 0 bases, J lost 4 bases, and 11 bases lay in between. This CDR3 contains 15 residues. CDR3 DNA: TGCGCCAGCAGCTTGGCAGCCGGTACGAATCAGCCCCAGCATTTT. Protein product: CASSLAAGTNQPQHF.

Only a few counts were recorded for this clonotype. V usage is TRBV9 and J usage is TRBJ2-1; D not resolved. The CDR3 has 16 residues. V lost 3 bases and J 6 bases, leaving 19 bases between the germline ends. CDR1 and CDR2 (germline): SGDLS, YYNGEE. This chain's CDR3 is CASSARLRRSPNEQFF. The CDR3 DNA sequence: TGTGCCAGCAGCGCTAGACTCCGCCGATCCCCCAATGAGCAGTTCTTC.

This clonotype was detected a few times. This CDR3 is CASSYTPGQFYEQYF. DNA for the CDR3: TGTGCCAGCAGCTACACACCGGGACAGTTCTACGAGCAGTACTTC. The chain carries TRBV5-5 and TRBJ2-7, with TRBD1 identical over 7 bases. J gave up 3 bases and V 3 bases, and 9 bases lay outside the gene matches. In germline, CDR1 is SGHKS, CDR2 YYEKEE (reference sequence). The length of the CDR3 is 15 residues.

This clonotype was found a few times. The J gene is TRBJ2-6, the V gene TRBV6-1, with D perhaps assigned TRBD1 or TRBD2 (5 bases each). Trimming stripped 7 bases from V and 2 bases from J, with 12 bases between. Looked up from germline, CDR1 is MNHNS and CDR2 is SASEGT. The CDR3 has 15 amino acids. The CDR3 reads CASKRTGPGANVLTF. The CDR3 DNA is TGTGCCAGCAAAAGAACGGGGCCTGGGGCCAACGTCCTGACTTTC.

The table lists this clonotype with a few counts. The chain joins TRBV7-9 to TRBJ2-2, with D perhaps TRBD2 (6 bases). The V end was cut by 5 bases, the J end by 5 bases, with 18 bases between. Germline V gene lookup returns CDR1 SEHNR and CDR2 FQNEAQ (reference sequence). The length of the CDR3 is 16 residues. Written as DNA, the CDR3 is TGTGCCAGCAGCCCCTCCGAGTGGAGGGGAACCGGGGAGCTGTTTTTT. Translated: CASSPSEWRGTGELFF. The full variable domain, completed using reference TRBV7-9 and TRBJ2-2, is DTGVSQNPRHKITKRGQNVTFRCDPISEHNRLYWYRQTLGQGPEFLTYFQNEAQLEKSRLLSDRFSAERPKGSFSTLEIQRTEQGDSAMYLCASSPSEWRGTGELFFGEGSRLTVL.

This chain uses TRBV12-3 or TRBV12-4 with TRBJ1-2; D call uncertain. Trimming took off 3 bases at V and 8 bases at J, with 22 bases between the two ends. The length of the CDR3 is 16 residues. The CDR3 reads CASSFRGGPGAGGYTF. DNA of the CDR3: TGTGCCAGCAGTTTTAGAGGAGGCCCAGGCGCGGGGGGCTACACCTTC.